This entry concerns a single T cell receptor (beta chain). Antigen specificity is unknown. The record originates from a study of response to subunit inactivated influenza vaccine. Notes on the study in general: Seasonal influenza vaccination, on each occasion, was suggested by the authors to recruit few new T cells.

TCRdb itself ran the RT-PCR reads through MiXCR, one entry per CDR3 protein. Of about 520,000 distinct CDR3 sequences in the sample, roughly 27% were seen once. This CDR3 is 15 amino acids long. CDR1 LGHDT and CDR2 YNNKEL come from the germline V gene (reference sequence). The V gene end was trimmed by 1 base and the J gene end by 6 bases; junction bases not matched to a gene: 6. Sequencing used CD4+ T cells sorted from PBMCs, obtained 5 days after vaccination. The TCR was taken from a man between 45 and 60 years old who received an inactivated influenza vaccine. This chain joins TRBV3-1 and TRBJ2-7; 10 nucleotides match TRBD2. The CDR3 DNA reads as TGTGCCAGCAGCCAAGTCAGCGGGAGGGCCACCGAGCAGTACTTC. This codes for CASSQVSGRATEQYF.